This TCR beta chain was identified during a study of blood T cell repertoires in COVID-19. For the study at large: COVID-19 samples, acute and convalescent, were from the United States, Italy and Spain. PBMCs, B-cell-depleted T cells, or T cells were the source of the cDNA or gDNA that made up the material.

The CDR3 extends over 16 amino acids. The germline V gene has CDR1 ENHRY and CDR2 SYGVKD. Germline trimming cut 6 bases from V and 2 bases from J; bases unmatched to any gene: 3. Original analysis: Amplification from reference gene primers served as the basis for estimated nucleated cell counts. TCRdb's copy holds only in-frame clones and misses some; the assay was immunoSEQ multiplex PCR. From that table come the V and J calls and clone size; the DNA was used to work out D and trimming. This table holds just under 350,000 clones, around four fifths found once. V gene TRBV10-3 combines with J gene TRBJ2-3; 15 bases agree with TRBD2. The source is a man between 25 and 39 years old with active or convalescent COVID-19. The sample taken for sequencing was peripheral blood. The CDR3 reads CAIRGTSGGTTDTQYF. CDR3 bases: TGTGCCATCAGGGGGACTAGCGGGGGGACCACAGATACGCAGTATTTT.